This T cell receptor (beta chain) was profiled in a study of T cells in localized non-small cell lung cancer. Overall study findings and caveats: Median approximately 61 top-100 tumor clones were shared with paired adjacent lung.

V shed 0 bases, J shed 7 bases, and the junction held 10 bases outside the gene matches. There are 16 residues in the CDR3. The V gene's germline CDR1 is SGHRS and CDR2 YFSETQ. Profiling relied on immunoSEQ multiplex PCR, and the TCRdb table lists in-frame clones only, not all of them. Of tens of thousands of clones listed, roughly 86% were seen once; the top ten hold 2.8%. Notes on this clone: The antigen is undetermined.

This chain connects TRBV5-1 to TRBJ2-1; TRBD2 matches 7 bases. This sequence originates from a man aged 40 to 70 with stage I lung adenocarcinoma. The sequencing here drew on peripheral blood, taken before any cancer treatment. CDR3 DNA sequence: TGCGCCAGCAGCTTGGCCCCAGGGAGGGTGCGGAATGAGCAGTTCTTC. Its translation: CASSLAPGRVRNEQFF.